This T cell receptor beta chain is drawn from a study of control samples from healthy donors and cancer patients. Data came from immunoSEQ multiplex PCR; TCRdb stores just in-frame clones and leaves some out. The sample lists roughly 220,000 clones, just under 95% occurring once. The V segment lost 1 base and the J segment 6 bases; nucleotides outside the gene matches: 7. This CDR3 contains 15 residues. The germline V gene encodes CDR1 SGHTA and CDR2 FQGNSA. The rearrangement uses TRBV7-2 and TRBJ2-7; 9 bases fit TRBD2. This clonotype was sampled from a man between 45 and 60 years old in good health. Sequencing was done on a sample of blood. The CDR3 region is CASSLGPGLASEQYF. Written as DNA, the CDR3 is TGTGCCAGCAGCTTAGGTCCGGGACTAGCCTCCGAGCAGTACTTC. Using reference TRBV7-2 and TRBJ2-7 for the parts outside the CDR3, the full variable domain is GAGVSQSPSNKVTEKGKDVELRCDPISGHTALYWYRQSLGQGLEFLIYFQGNSAPDKSGLPSDRFSAERTGGSVSTLTIQRTQQEDSAVYLCASSLGPGLASEQYFGPGTRLTVT.